Sequencing of this T cell receptor (beta chain) was carried out in a study of OX40 agonist ivuxolimab in advanced cancers. Study-wide results and caveats: Clonal expansion was seen in CD4+ and CD8+ blood T cells by week 6 at 0.1 to 3.0 mg/kg. Certain nonresponders likewise exhibited a low normalized T-cell clonal expansion.

The CDR3 loop spans 14 amino acids. The J segment lost 5 bases and the V segment lost 2 bases, leaving 2 bases of the junction unmatched. CDR1 is KGHSH, CDR2 LQKENI, per germline. With respect to this clone: The antigen remains unidentified.

Produced via immunoSEQ multiplex PCR; TCRdb's table is partial and in-frame only. Among tens of thousands of clones listed, approximately 86% were seen once. Sample: CD4+ or CD8+ T cells sorted from blood, taken in a trial of the OX40 agonist ivuxolimab. This chain joins TRBV18 and TRBJ2-1; TRBD1 matches at 8 bases. The TCR comes from an adult with an advanced solid tumor such as melanoma, head and neck, liver or kidney cancer. CDR3 region: CASSPGTGDNEQFF. The CDR3, as DNA: TGTGCCAGCTCACCAGGGACAGGAGACAATGAGCAGTTCTTC.